This TCR beta chain comes out of a study of regulatory T cells in long-lasting Graves disease. Time point given: newly diagnosed GD, antithyroid drugs for less than 3 months. The TCR library was made from RNA extracted from PBMCs. The authors built TCR beta libraries using iRepertoire HTBI primers and Arm-PCR of CDR3 regions. MiXCR, applied by TCRdb to the multiplex PCR reads, yields one record per CDR3 protein. The profile shows about half a million distinct CDR3 sequences, about 12% of them singletons. This clonotype appeared many times. In germline, CDR1 is SNHLY, CDR2 FYNNEI. This CDR3 is 15 amino acids long. V was pared by 5 bases and J by 8 bases, with 19 bases between. The same specimen was also included in a second study, on T cells in Graves' hyperthyroidism and ophthalmopathy. That work adds: Blood held most thyroid clonotypes expanded above 0.001 frequency.

This clonotype was obtained from a woman aged 25 to 39 with Graves disease. The chain links TRBV2 to TRBJ2-1; D is possibly TRBD1 or TRBD2 (5 bases each). Sequenced material: peripheral blood mononuclear cells (PBMCs), taken at new diagnosis, from a patient treated with antithyroid drugs. In DNA, the CDR3 is TGTGCCAGCAGTCTCAGGTTATGGGGGTTCCATGAGCAGTTCTTC. Translating gives CASSLRLWGFHEQFF. The variable domain in full, completed from reference TRBV2 and TRBJ2-1, reads EPEVTQTPSHQVTQMGQEVILRCVPISNHLYFYWYRQILGQKVEFLVSFYNNEISEKSEIFDDQFSVERPDGSNFTLKIRSTKLEDSAMYFCASSLRLWGFHEQFFGPGTRLTVL.